Shown below are 28 T cell receptor beta chains from a single sample sequenced in a study of T cell repertoires in cytomegalovirus infection. These receptors' targets are unknown. TCRdb re-called the reads through MiXCR, storing one row per CDR3 protein. Of around 500,000 distinct CDR3 sequences detected, more than 40% appear once; the ten largest clones hold about 41%. Sequenced here: cultured PBMCs, sampled from culture after CMV antigen stimulation. The receptors here all came from a human donor in good health (CMV status not recorded). Some clones in this sample may be carry-over from other donors' samples.

The chain joins TRBV28 to TRBJ2-7; TRBD1 matches at 7 bases. Germline lookup yields CDR1 MDHEN and CDR2 SYDVKM. Trimming removed 5 bases from V and 1 base from J; junction bases left unmatched: 5. The CDR3 contains 14 residues. The CDR3 here is CASSAPGQSYEQYF. The CDR3 coding sequence is TGTGCCAGCAGTGCGCCGGGACAGTCCTACGAGCAGTACTTC.

CDR3 nucleotides: TGCAGTGCCCCAGCCGGGGCCTCCGGGGAGCTGTTTTTT. As protein: CSAPAGASGELFF. The chain has TRBV20-1 and TRBJ2-2; the D call may be TRBD1 or TRBD2 (5 bases each). In germline, CDR1 is DFQATT, CDR2 SNEGSKA (reference sequence). The CDR3 consists of 13 residues. Trimming shortened V by 6 bases and J by 6 bases, and 14 bases separated the two germline ends.

This chain connects TRBV6-6 to TRBJ2-7, with 9 bases that match TRBD1. In germline, CDR1 is MNHNY, CDR2 SVGAGI (reference sequence). The CDR3 covers 14 residues. The V and J ends lost 7 bases and 2 bases, in that order; junction bases with no gene match: 6. CDR3 coding DNA: TGTGCCAGCACCCATCGGACAGGGGCCTACGAGCAGTACTTC. It translates to CASTHRTGAYEQYF.

This chain connects TRBV25-1 to TRBJ2-5, with 10 bases lining up with TRBD1. V was clipped by 3 bases and J by 4 bases; unmatched bases: 8. The CDR3 runs 16 residues. Per the germline V gene, CDR1 is MGHDK and CDR2 is SYGVNS. The CDR3 protein is CASSDAQDRGGETQYF. CDR3 in DNA: TGTGCCAGCAGTGATGCTCAGGACAGGGGGGGAGAGACCCAGTACTTC.

This clonotype was seen more than once but under ten times. The rearrangement joins TRBV12-3 or TRBV12-4 to TRBJ2-2, with 9 nucleotides matching TRBD2. The CDR3 sequence is 17 residues long. Trimming cost V 1 base and J 6 bases; bases outside gene matches: 9. CDR3 in amino acids: CASSLVEASGIAGELFF. CDR3 DNA sequence: TGTGCCAGCAGTTTAGTAGAGGCTAGCGGGATCGCCGGGGAGCTGTTTTTT.

This clonotype was picked up many times. The V and J genes are TRBV7-8 and TRBJ2-3; D gene unclear. The length of the CDR3 is 15 residues. CDR1 SGHVS and CDR2 FQNEAQ come from the germline V gene. V was clipped by 4 bases and J by 2 bases, with 13 bases between them. CDR3 residues: CASSSMTLYTDTQYF. The CDR3 DNA is TGTGCCAGCAGCTCCATGACTCTTTACACAGATACGCAGTATTTT.

This clonotype was recorded a few times. The chain combines TRBV7-2 with TRBJ1-6; D is unclear. The CDR3 spans 15 residues. V lost 5 bases, J lost 3 bases, and 11 bases lay in between. Germline V CDR1 and CDR2: SGHTA, FQGNSA. The CDR3 DNA reads as TGTGCCAGCAGCCTCCTAACAGTCTATAATTCACCCCTCCACTTT. As protein: CASSLLTVYNSPLHF.

In this sample, this clonotype turned up a few times. V and J are TRBV6-1 and TRBJ1-2; tentative D call: TRBD1 (5 bases). V dropped 2 bases and J dropped 10 bases, with 17 bases sitting between them. The length of the CDR3 is 14 residues. CDR1 MNHNS and CDR2 SASEGT come from the germline V gene. The CDR3 sequence: CASSERGRALSYTF. DNA of the CDR3: TGTGCCAGCAGTGAAAGGGGTCGGGCCCTCTCCTACACCTTC.

The table lists this clonotype with a few counts. This chain links TRBV20-1 with TRBJ2-7; TRBD1 aligns across 10 bases. The CDR3 loop spans 18 amino acids. Germline V lookup: CDR1 DFQATT, CDR2 SNEGSKA (reference sequence). V gave up 2 bases and J gave up 1 base; unmatched junction bases: 14. The CDR3 is CSARPRTGGGSHSYEQYF. The CDR3 coding sequence is TGCAGTGCTAGACCAAGGACAGGGGGAGGAAGCCATTCCTACGAGCAGTACTTC.

The CDR3 coding sequence is TGTGCCAGCTCAGTAATCCAGAGCTCTGGAAACACCATATATTTT. This sequence encodes CASSVIQSSGNTIYF. The genes are TRBV18 and TRBJ1-3; D gene uncertain. Germline V gives CDR1 KGHSH, CDR2 LQKENI. The length of the CDR3 is 15 residues. V lost 5 bases to trimming and J lost 0 bases, with 11 bases between them.

This chain links TRBV5-4 with TRBJ2-2; 8 bases fit TRBD2. This CDR3 has 14 residues. Trimming took 4 bases from V and 5 from J; bases not matched to a gene: 4. Germline V lookup: CDR1 SGHNT, CDR2 YYREEE (reference sequence). CDR3 in amino acids: CASSAGGFTGELFF. In DNA, the CDR3 is TGTGCCAGCAGCGCGGGGGGCTTTACCGGGGAGCTGTTTTTT.

The chain has TRBV9 and TRBJ2-7, with TRBD2 as a possible D gene (5 bases). Trimming took off 5 bases at V and 8 bases at J, with 11 bases between the two ends. The CDR3 extends over 11 amino acids. Per germline, CDR1 SGDLS and CDR2 YYNGEE. The CDR3 is CASRDAGKQYF. The CDR3 bases are TGTGCCAGCAGGGACGCCGGGAAGCAGTACTTC.

This CDR3 is CASSEMSAINYGYTF. The CDR3 DNA is TGTGCCAGCAGTGAGATGTCCGCGATTAACTATGGCTACACCTTC. V is TRBV25-1 and J is TRBJ1-2, with no clear D. Trimming removed 3 bases from V and 1 base from J, with 12 bases in between. This CDR3 has 15 amino acids. Germline-derived CDR1 and CDR2 are MGHDK and SYGVNS.

This clonotype was seen ten or more times. This chain links TRBV27 with TRBJ2-1, with D unresolved. The CDR3 is 13 amino acids. V lost 5 bases and J 0 bases, leaving 5 bases between the germline ends. The germline gives CDR1 MNHEY, CDR2 SMNVEV (reference sequence). Here the CDR3 reads CASSQSSYNEQFF. Written as DNA, the CDR3 is TGTGCCAGCAGTCAGAGCTCCTACAATGAGCAGTTCTTC.

This clonotype has more than one count but fewer than ten. The chain is built from TRBV6-5 and TRBJ2-3; D tentatively reads TRBD1 or TRBD2 (5 bases each). V lost 8 bases to trimming and J lost 0 bases, with 6 bases between them. The CDR3 consists of 12 residues. CDR1 is MNHEY and CDR2 is SVGAGI in the germline V gene. CDR3 loop: CASGDSTDTQYF. CDR3 coding DNA: TGTGCCAGCGGGGACAGCACAGATACGCAGTATTTT.

The CDR3 DNA is TGTGCCAGTAGTATGGCGGAAACCTACGAGCAGTACTTC. Amino acids: CASSMAETYEQYF. This chain joins TRBV19 and TRBJ2-7; D gene unclear. Germline CDR1 LNHDA, CDR2 SQIVND (reference sequence). CDR3 length: 13 residues. V shed 3 bases and J shed 2 bases, with 8 bases lying between them.

This chain connects TRBV6-2 or TRBV6-3 to TRBJ1-5, with D maybe TRBD1 (5 bases). V was pared by 6 bases and J by 4 bases, with 13 bases between. The germline gives CDR1 MNHEY, CDR2 SVGEGT. The CDR3 is 14 residues long. The CDR3 DNA is TGTGCCAGCAGCAGACGGGGGGAGAATCAGCCCCAGCATTTT. It codes for CASSRRGENQPQHF.

The rearrangement uses TRBV5-1 and TRBJ2-3, with 7 nucleotides matching TRBD1. V lost 7 bases to trimming and J lost 2 bases; unmatched junction nucleotides: 13. Germline assignment: CDR1 SGHRS and CDR2 YFSETQ. This CDR3 spans 16 amino acids. The chain's CDR3 is CASGRTPGGPTDTQYF. The CDR3, as DNA: TGCGCCAGCGGCCGAACTCCAGGGGGACCCACAGATACGCAGTATTTT.

This clonotype was seen a handful of times. The chain is built from TRBV15 and TRBJ1-1; 8 bases line up with TRBD1. With 2 bases clipped from V and 1 base from J, the junction kept 6 bases outside the gene matches. Germline values: CDR1 LNHNV, CDR2 YYDKDF (reference sequence). CDR3 size: 16 residues. The DNA for the CDR3 is TGTGCCACCAGCAGACCTACAGGGGGATGGAACACTGAAGCTTTCTTT. Residues: CATSRPTGGWNTEAFF.

The J gene is TRBJ2-7, the V gene TRBV20-1, with 12 bases identical to TRBD2. The CDR3 spans 17 residues. CDR1 and CDR2 from the germline V gene are DFQATT and SNEGSKA (reference sequence). The V gene end was trimmed by 1 base and the J gene end by 2 bases; junction bases not matched to a gene: 9. The CDR3 DNA reads as TGCAGTGCTAGAGGTCCGGGACTAGCGGGTCCCGCCTACGAGCAGTACTTC. This translates into CSARGPGLAGPAYEQYF.

The chain carries TRBV19 and TRBJ1-5, with TRBD1 matching 9 bases. Germline V CDR1 and CDR2: LNHDA, SQIVND (reference sequence). CDR3 size: 15 residues. Unmatched junction bases numbered 11, after V lost 8 bases and J lost 6 bases. The CDR3 DNA is TGTGCCAGTCGACCGATGGGACAGGGTTGTCAGCCCCAGCATTTT. Its protein product is CASRPMGQGCQPQHF.

This clonotype was seen only once. The J gene is TRBJ1-5, the V gene TRBV6-2 or TRBV6-3; no reliable D call. Germline lookup yields CDR1 MNHEY and CDR2 SVGEGT. Trimming pared 4 bases from V and 2 bases from J, leaving 24 bases between. The CDR3 is 19 residues long. CDR3 sequence reads: CASSFYMRATFGGNQPQHF. The CDR3 region has the DNA TGTGCCAGCAGTTTCTATATGAGAGCTACCTTCGGCGGCAATCAGCCCCAGCATTTT.

This chain uses TRBV6-2 or TRBV6-3 with TRBJ2-1, with D hard to call. CDR3 length: 14 residues. V was clipped by 1 base and J by 4 bases, with 8 bases between them. Germline V gene lookup returns CDR1 MNHEY and CDR2 SVGEGT. DNA of the CDR3: TGTGCCAGCAGTTACTTTGCCAGTTACAATGAGCAGTTCTTC. Translated, it gives CASSYFASYNEQFF.

The V call is TRBV7-9, the J call TRBJ2-7; D is perhaps TRBD1 or TRBD2 (5 bases each). This CDR3 has 12 amino acids. V was cut by 5 bases and J by 6 bases, with 11 bases left in between. The germline gives CDR1 SEHNR, CDR2 FQNEAQ (reference sequence). CDR3: CASSPGTGEQYF. The CDR3 DNA reads as TGTGCCAGCAGCCCCGGGACGGGCGAGCAGTACTTC.

A few counts support this clonotype. The genes are TRBV6-6 and TRBJ2-3, with 7 bases matching TRBD1. Germline V gene data show CDR1 as MNHNY and CDR2 as SVGAGI (reference sequence). This CDR3 is 15 amino acids long. The ends lost 2 bases at V and 3 bases at J; junction bases unmatched: 5. The CDR3 nucleotides read TGTGCCAGCAGTTACCAGGGGGACGGAACAGATACGCAGTATTTT. Translated, it gives CASSYQGDGTDTQYF.

The rearrangement joins TRBV12-3 or TRBV12-4 to TRBJ2-7, with TRBD2 as a possible D gene (6 bases). The CDR3 loop spans 13 amino acids. Trimming stripped 6 bases from V and 2 bases from J, with 11 bases between. CDR3 amino acids: CASSWGVTYEQYF. CDR3 in DNA: TGTGCCAGCAGCTGGGGGGTAACCTACGAGCAGTACTTC.

This sequence joins TRBV28 and TRBJ2-5; D is possibly TRBD1 (6 bases). The germline V gene has CDR1 MDHEN and CDR2 SYDVKM. V shed 5 bases and J shed 5 bases, with 15 bases lying between them. The CDR3 covers 14 residues. CDR3 in DNA: TGTGCCAGCAGTCCTCAGGGGTCCGGGGAGACCCAGTACTTC. Protein product: CASSPQGSGETQYF.

This clonotype was seen a few times. This sequence joins TRBV5-1 and TRBJ2-3, with no clear D. Deletions cut 1 base from V and 4 bases from J, with 10 bases between. This CDR3 comprises 14 residues. CDR1 is SGHRS and CDR2 is YFSETQ in the germline V gene. The CDR3 spells CASSLMTPSDTQYF. Written as DNA, the CDR3 is TGCGCCAGCAGCTTGATGACTCCCTCAGATACGCAGTATTTT.